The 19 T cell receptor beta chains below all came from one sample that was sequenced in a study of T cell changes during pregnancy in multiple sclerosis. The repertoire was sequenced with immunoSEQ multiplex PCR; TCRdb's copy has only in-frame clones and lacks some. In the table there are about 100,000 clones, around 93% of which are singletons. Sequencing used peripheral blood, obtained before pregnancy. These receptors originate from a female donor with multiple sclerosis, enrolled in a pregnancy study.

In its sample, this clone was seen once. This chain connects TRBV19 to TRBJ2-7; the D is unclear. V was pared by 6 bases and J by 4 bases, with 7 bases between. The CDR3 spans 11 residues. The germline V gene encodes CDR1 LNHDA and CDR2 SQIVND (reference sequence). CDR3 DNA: TGTGCCAGTAGGTCGTCTTACGAGCAGTACTTC. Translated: CASRSSYEQYF.

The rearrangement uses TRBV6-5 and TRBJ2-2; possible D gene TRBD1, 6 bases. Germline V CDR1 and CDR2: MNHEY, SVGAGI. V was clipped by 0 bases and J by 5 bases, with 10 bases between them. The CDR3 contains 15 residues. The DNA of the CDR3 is TGTGCCAGCAGTTACTCAACAGGGTTGACCGGGGAGCTGTTTTTT. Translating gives CASSYSTGLTGELFF.

The CDR3 protein is CASSLSPHITDTQYF. The CDR3 DNA follows: TGTGCCAGCAGCCTTTCACCCCACATCACAGATACGCAGTATTTT. The rearrangement uses TRBV14 and TRBJ2-3; the D is unclear. V lost 4 bases, J lost 2 bases, and 13 bases lay in between. This CDR3 contains 15 residues. CDR1 is SGHDN and CDR2 is FVKESK in the germline V gene. Supplemented by reference TRBV14 and TRBJ2-3, the full variable domain reads EAGVTQFPSHSVIEKGQTVTLRCDPISGHDNLYWYRRVMGKEIKFLLHFVKESKQDESGMPNNRFLAERTGGTYSTLKVQPAELEDSGVYFCASSLSPHITDTQYFGPGTRLTVL.

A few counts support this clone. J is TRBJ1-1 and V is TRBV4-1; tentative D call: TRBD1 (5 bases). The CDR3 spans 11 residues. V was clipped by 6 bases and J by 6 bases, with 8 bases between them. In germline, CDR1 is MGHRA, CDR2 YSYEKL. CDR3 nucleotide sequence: TGCGCCAGCAGGGGGGGTTCTGAAGCTTTCTTT. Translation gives CASRGGSEAFF.

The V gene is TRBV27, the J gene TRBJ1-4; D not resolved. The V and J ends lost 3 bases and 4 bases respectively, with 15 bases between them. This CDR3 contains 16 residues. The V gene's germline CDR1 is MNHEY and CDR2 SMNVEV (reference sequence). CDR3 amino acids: CASSFTTRNFNEKLFF. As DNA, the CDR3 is TGTGCCAGCAGTTTTACGACGCGGAACTTTAATGAAAAACTGTTTTTT.

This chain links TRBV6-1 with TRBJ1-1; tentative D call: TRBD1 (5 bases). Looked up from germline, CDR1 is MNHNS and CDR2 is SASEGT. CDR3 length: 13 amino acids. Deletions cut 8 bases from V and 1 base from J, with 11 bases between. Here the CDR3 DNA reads TGTGCCAGCCGGGCGGGACGGAACACTGAAGCTTTCTTT. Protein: CASRAGRNTEAFF.

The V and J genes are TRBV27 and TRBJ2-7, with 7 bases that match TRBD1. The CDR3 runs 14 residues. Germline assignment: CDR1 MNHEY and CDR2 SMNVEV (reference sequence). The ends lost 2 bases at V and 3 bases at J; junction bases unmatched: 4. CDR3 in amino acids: CASSLGRTGYEQYF. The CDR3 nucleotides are TGTGCCAGCAGTTTAGGTAGGACAGGCTACGAGCAGTACTTC.

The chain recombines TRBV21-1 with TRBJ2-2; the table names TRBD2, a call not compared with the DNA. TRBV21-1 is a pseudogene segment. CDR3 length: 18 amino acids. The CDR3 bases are TGTGCCAGCAGCAAAGCCGCACTAGGGTCGGAGAACACCGGGGAGCTGTTTTTT. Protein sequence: CASSKAALGSENTGELFF.

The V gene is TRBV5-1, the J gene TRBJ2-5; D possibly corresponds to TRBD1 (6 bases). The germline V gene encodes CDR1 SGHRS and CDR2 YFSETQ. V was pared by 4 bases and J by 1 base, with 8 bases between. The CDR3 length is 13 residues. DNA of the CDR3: TGCGCCAGCAGCCGGGACACCCAAGAGACCCAGTACTTC. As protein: CASSRDTQETQYF.

In nucleotides, the CDR3 is TGTGCCAGCAGCGTCGGACAGCAACCCTCCTACGAGCAGTACTTC. This sequence encodes CASSVGQQPSYEQYF. V and J are TRBV9 and TRBJ2-7, with D possibly matching TRBD1 (6 bases). The V end lost 2 bases, the J end lost 0 bases, and 12 bases lay between the germline ends. Per the germline V gene, CDR1 is SGDLS and CDR2 is YYNGEE. This CDR3 region has 15 residues. Supplemented by reference TRBV9 and TRBJ2-7, the full variable domain reads DSGVTQTPKHLITATGQRVTLRCSPRSGDLSVYWYQQSLDQGLQFLIQYYNGEERAKGNILERFSAQQFPDLHSELNLSSLELGDSALYFCASSVGQQPSYEQYFGPGTRLTVT.

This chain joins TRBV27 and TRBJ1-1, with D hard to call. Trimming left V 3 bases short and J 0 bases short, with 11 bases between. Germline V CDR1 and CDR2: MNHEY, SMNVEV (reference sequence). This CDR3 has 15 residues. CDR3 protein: CASSFNQKMNTEAFF. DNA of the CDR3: TGTGCCAGCAGTTTCAACCAGAAGATGAACACTGAAGCTTTCTTT.

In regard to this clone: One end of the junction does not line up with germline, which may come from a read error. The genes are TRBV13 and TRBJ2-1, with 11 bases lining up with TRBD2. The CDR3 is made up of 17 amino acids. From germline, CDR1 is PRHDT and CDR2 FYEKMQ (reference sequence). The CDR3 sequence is CASSIPLAGASSNEQFF. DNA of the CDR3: TGTGCCAGCAGCATACCACTAGCGGGGGCCTCCTCCAATGAGCAGTTCTTC.

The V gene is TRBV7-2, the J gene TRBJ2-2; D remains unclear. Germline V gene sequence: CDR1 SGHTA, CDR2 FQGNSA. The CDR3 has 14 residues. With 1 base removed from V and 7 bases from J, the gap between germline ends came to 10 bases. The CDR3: CASSLGSYGGELFF. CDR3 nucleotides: TGTGCCAGCAGCTTAGGGAGTTATGGCGGGGAGCTGTTTTTT.

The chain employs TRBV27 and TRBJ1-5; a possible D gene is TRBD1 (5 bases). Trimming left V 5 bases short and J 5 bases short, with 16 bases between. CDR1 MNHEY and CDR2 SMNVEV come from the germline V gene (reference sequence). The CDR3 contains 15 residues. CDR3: CASSLQGIAYQPQHF. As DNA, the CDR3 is TGTGCCAGCAGTCTCCAGGGTATTGCCTATCAGCCCCAGCATTTT.

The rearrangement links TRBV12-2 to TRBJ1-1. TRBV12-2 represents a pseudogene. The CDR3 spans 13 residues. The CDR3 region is CASRVAVGGEAFF. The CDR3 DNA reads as TGTGCAAGTCGCGTGGCCGTGGGGGGTGAAGCTTTCTTT.

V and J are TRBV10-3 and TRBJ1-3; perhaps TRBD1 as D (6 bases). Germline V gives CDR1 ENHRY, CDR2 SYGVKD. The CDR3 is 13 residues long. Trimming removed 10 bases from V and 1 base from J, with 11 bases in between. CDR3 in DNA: TGTGCCACAACAGGGTCGTCTGGAAACACCATATATTTT. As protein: CATTGSSGNTIYF.

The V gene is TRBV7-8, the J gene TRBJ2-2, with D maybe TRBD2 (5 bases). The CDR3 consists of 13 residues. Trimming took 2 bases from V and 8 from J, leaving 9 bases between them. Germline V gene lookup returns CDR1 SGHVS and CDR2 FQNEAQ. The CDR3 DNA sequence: TGTGCCAGCAGCTTAAGTAGGAGGGGGGAGCTGTTTTTT. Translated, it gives CASSLSRRGELFF. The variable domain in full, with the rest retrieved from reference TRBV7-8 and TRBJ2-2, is GAGVSQSPRYKVAKRGQDVALRCDPISGHVSLFWYQQALGQGPEFLTYFQNEAQLDKSGLPSDRFFAERPEGSVSTLKIQRTQQEDSAVYLCASSLSRRGELFFGEGSRLTVL.

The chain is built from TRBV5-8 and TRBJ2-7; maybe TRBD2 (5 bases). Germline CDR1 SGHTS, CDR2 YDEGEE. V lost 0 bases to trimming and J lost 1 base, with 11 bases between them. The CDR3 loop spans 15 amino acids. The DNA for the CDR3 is TGTGCCAGCAGCTTGGCGTCGCGGGTGTCCTACGAGCAGTACTTC. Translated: CASSLASRVSYEQYF. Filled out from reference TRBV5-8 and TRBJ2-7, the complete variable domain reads EAGVTQSPTHLIKTRGQQATLRCSPISGHTSVYWYQQALGLGLQFLLWYDEGEERNRGNFPPRFSGRQFPNYSSELNVNALELEDSALYLCASSLASRVSYEQYFGPGTRLTVT.

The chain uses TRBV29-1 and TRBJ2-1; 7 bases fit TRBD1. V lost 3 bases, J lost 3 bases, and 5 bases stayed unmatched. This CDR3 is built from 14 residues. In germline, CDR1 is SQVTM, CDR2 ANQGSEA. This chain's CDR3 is CSVDPGQIYNEQFF. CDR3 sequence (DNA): TGCAGCGTTGATCCGGGACAGATCTACAATGAGCAGTTCTTC.